The sequence of this T cell receptor beta chain was determined in a study of cytomegalovirus exposure and HLA in healthy donors. Findings and limits, study-wide: Analyzed later, most CMV-associated TCR beta chains appeared HLA-restricted. Productive status was seen about 90% or about 30% of the time for most TCR beta V segments in an earlier analysis.

Primers for the PCR totalled 60 Vbeta and 13 Jbeta. Using immunoSEQ multiplex PCR, the repertoire was profiled, and TCRdb retains in-frame clones only, with some absent. The sample lists approximately 150,000 clones, about 80% occurring once. Nominally healthy donors provided the samples, though records likely missed some immune exposures. With regard to this clone: Its target is not known.

The CDR3 is 14 residues long. CDR1 and CDR2 from the germline V gene are MNHNY and SVGAGI (reference sequence). The V gene lost 0 bases and the J gene lost 4 bases, with 9 bases spanning the gap. This sequence originates from a male donor in good health and CMV-seronegative. Sequenced material: PBMCs. The chain joins TRBV6-6 to TRBJ1-2; D uncertain. CDR3 loop: CASSYSKGGYGYTF. In nucleotides, the CDR3 is TGTGCCAGCAGTTACTCGAAAGGAGGCTATGGCTACACCTTC.